These T cell receptor beta chains were read from a single sample in a study of blood T cell repertoires in COVID-19. The data were produced by immunoSEQ multiplex PCR, yet TCRdb's version contains in-frame clones alone and is incomplete. Of 95,000 to 100,000 clones detected, less than 85% appear once; the ten largest clones hold about 1.8%. The specimen was peripheral blood. All receptors come from a woman between 65 and 79 years old with active or convalescent COVID-19. Both conserved end residues are part of each CDR3. Fields, in order: clone size, D gene, V gene, J gene, CDR3 protein, CDR3 DNA. The D gene is left open where the match is weak. Clone size appears in some rows only: once, few, many, or a class for an expanded clone.

few	NA	TRBV7-2	TRBJ2-2	CASSNFRGGELFF	TGTGCCAGCAGCAACTTCAGGGGCGGGGAGCTGTTTTTT
NA	TRBD1	TRBV7-9	TRBJ2-3	CASSLGTGLSTDTQYF	TGTGCCAGCAGCCTAGGGACAGGGCTAAGCACAGATACGCAGTATTTT
NA	TRBD1	TRBV5-4	TRBJ1-4	CASSRGQENEKLFF	TGTGCCAGCAGCAGGGGACAGGAAAATGAAAAACTGTTTTTT
NA	NA	TRBV15	TRBJ2-3	CATSRDLRFTDTQYF	TGTGCCACCAGCAGAGATTTGCGCTTCACAGATACGCAGTATTTT
NA	NA	TRBV13	TRBJ2-6	CASSYGQGKRANVLTF	TGTGCCAGCAGCTACGGCCAGGGGAAAAGGGCCAACGTCCTGACTTTC
NA	NA	TRBV9	TRBJ2-2	CASSSTDPGTGELFF	TGTGCCAGCAGCTCGACTGACCCGGGCACCGGGGAGCTGTTTTTT
NA	TRBD2	TRBV10-2	TRBJ2-7	CASSDHTSGRGYEQYF	TGCGCCAGCAGTGATCATACTAGCGGGAGAGGCTACGAGCAGTACTTC
NA	NA	TRBV24-1	TRBJ2-3	CATSPQGTDTQYF	TGTGCCACCAGTCCCCAGGGAACAGATACGCAGTATTTT
NA	TRBD2	TRBV11-2	TRBJ2-7	CASSLDGRLAGYEQYF	TGTGCCAGCAGCTTAGATGGAAGACTAGCGGGGTACGAGCAGTACTTC
NA	TRBD1	TRBV7-6	TRBJ1-2	CASSSGTGNTGYTF	TGTGCCAGCAGCTCCGGGACAGGGAACACCGGCTACACCTTC
NA	TRBD1	TRBV28	TRBJ2-7	CASSSPGGSYEQYF	TGTGCCAGCAGTTCCCCAGGGGGCTCCTACGAGCAGTACTTC
NA	NA	TRBV3-1/TRBV3-2	TRBJ1-6	CASSQKGVDSPLHF	TGTGCCAGCAGCCAAAAAGGGGTAGATTCACCCCTCCACTTT
few	TRBD2	TRBV7-2	TRBJ2-3	CASSLGGGEGTDTQYF	TGTGCCAGCAGCTTAGGCGGGGGGGAGGGTACAGATACGCAGTATTTT
NA	TRBD2	TRBV9	TRBJ2-5	CASSVVAGGQETQYF	TGTGCCAGCAGCGTAGTTGCGGGAGGGCAAGAGACCCAGTACTTC
once	TRBD1	TRBV3-1/TRBV3-2	TRBJ1-2	CASSQGTGGSGGYTF	TGTGCCAGCAGCCAAGGGACAGGGGGATCGGGTGGCTACACCTTC
NA	TRBD1	TRBV5-1	TRBJ2-3	CASSLGTGSPDTQYF	TGCGCCAGCAGCTTAGGGACAGGGTCCCCAGATACGCAGTATTTT
NA	TRBD1	TRBV10-3	TRBJ1-4	CAIGTGTGREKLFF	TGTGCCATCGGAACCGGGACAGGGCGTGAAAAACTGTTTTTT
few	TRBD1	TRBV6-5	TRBJ1-3	CASSYSGQDWGNTIYF	TGTGCCAGCAGTTACTCGGGACAGGATTGGGGAAACACCATATATTTT
NA	NA	TRBV24-1	TRBJ1-2	CATSDETGVGGYTF	TGTGCCACCAGTGATGAAACAGGCGTTGGCGGCTACACCTTC
NA	TRBD2	TRBV30	TRBJ2-7	CAWEGRTSGYEQYF	TGTGCCTGGGAGGGCCGAACTAGCGGATACGAGCAGTACTTC
NA	NA	TRBV6-2/TRBV6-3	TRBJ1-2	CASSYPGVGNYGYTF	TGTGCCAGCAGTTATCCAGGGGTTGGTAACTATGGCTACACCTTC
once	NA	TRBV7-2	TRBJ1-6	CASTPGGSLKNSPLHF	TGTGCCAGCACCCCTGGGGGCTCTTTGAAGAATTCACCCCTCCACTTT
NA	TRBD1	TRBV11-3	TRBJ2-7	CASSPIDRDLSYEQYF	TGTGCCAGCAGCCCTATAGACAGGGACCTCTCCTACGAGCAGTACTTC
NA	TRBD2	TRBV5-5	TRBJ2-2	CASSWLAGENTGELFF	TGTGCCAGCAGCTGGCTAGCGGGGGAGAACACCGGGGAGCTGTTTTTT
NA	NA	TRBV29-1	TRBJ1-2	CSVALKAGHANYGYTF	TGCAGCGTTGCATTGAAAGCGGGACACGCTAACTATGGCTACACCTTC
NA	NA	TRBV4-1	TRBJ1-4	CASSQEARRGEKLFF	TGCGCCAGCAGCCAAGAGGCCAGGCGGGGGGAAAAACTGTTTTTT
NA	TRBD2	TRBV7-9	TRBJ2-3	CASSLSGSGTDTQYF	TGTGCCAGCAGCCTTAGCGGGAGTGGGACAGATACGCAGTATTTT
NA	NA	TRBV19	TRBJ1-2	CASRKLQGFAYGYTF	TGTGCCAGTAGGAAACTGCAGGGGTTTGCCTATGGCTACACCTTC
NA	NA	TRBV19	TRBJ2-2	CASRLPGKVRELGVGSGELFF	TGTGCCAGTAGACTCCCTGGGAAAGTTCGGGAACTGGGAGTGGGTTCCGGGGAGCTGTTTTTT